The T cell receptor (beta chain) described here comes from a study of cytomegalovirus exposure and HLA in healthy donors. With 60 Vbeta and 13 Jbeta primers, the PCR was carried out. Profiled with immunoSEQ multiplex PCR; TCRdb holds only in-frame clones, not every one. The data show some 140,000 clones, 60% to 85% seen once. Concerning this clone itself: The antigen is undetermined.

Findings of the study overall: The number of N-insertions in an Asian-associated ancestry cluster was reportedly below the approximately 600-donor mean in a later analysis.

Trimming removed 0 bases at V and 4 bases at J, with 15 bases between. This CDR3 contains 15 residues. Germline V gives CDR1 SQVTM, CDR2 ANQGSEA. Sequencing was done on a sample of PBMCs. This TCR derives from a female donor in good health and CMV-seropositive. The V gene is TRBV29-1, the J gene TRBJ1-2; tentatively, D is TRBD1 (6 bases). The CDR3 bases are TGCAGCGTTGAAGACAGGGGCATCTTTGCCTATGGCTACACCTTC. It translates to CSVEDRGIFAYGYTF.